These 28 T cell receptor beta chains share one sample of origin, sequenced in a study of T-cell reconstitution after alpha-beta-depleted transplantation in children (dated by TCRdb to the mid-2010s). Interpreted using the paper, the treatment or condition label stands for: allogeneic hematopoietic cell transplantation with graft depleted of TCRalphabeta T cells and CD19 B cells. The library was prepared using PCR. The instrument given in TCRdb is Illumina HiSeq 2500. TCR library preparation used molecular barcoding, with unique molecular identifiers applied to normalize quantification of the TCRbeta repertoire. The public reads were quality trimmed at Q25 with fastp and then assembled into clones with MiXCR by TCRdb, keeping productive beta chains. Each CDR3 protein gets just one entry, which takes the most common genes and DNA from the rows behind it. The sample table records 500,000 to 750,000 distinct CDR3 sequences; over 20% of these occur just once. The ten largest clones add up to about a third of the sample.

The source material was PBMCs, sampled before TCRalphabeta/CD19-depleted stem cell transplant. The receptor source for this set is a boy younger than two with Wiskott-Aldrich syndrome, due to receive a stem cell transplant.

V is TRBV5-1 and J is TRBJ2-2; TRBD1 is a possible D gene (5 bases). CDR1 is SGHRS, CDR2 YFSETQ, per germline. The V and J ends lost 0 bases and 3 bases respectively, with 9 bases between them. The CDR3 has 15 residues. CDR3 nucleotides: TGCGCCAGCAGCTTGGTAGGGGCGGACACCGGGGAGCTGTTTTTT. Translating it yields CASSLVGADTGELFF. Full variable domain (outside the CDR3, taken from reference TRBV5-1 and TRBJ2-2): KAGVTQTPRYLIKTRGQQVTLSCSPISGHRSVSWYQQTPGQGLQFLFEYFSETQRNKGNFPGRFSGRQFSNSRSEMNVSTLELGDSALYLCASSLVGADTGELFFGEGSRLTVL.

V and J are TRBV5-1 and TRBJ2-1, with a possible D match to TRBD2 (6 bases). The CDR3 has 13 amino acids. V lost 3 bases to trimming and J lost 8 bases, with 12 bases between them. From germline, CDR1 is SGHRS and CDR2 YFSETQ. CDR3 coding DNA: TGCGCCAGCAGCTCGGGACTGCTCTATGAGCAGTTCTTC. The encoded protein is CASSSGLLYEQFF.

Only a few counts were recorded for this clonotype. The CDR3 sequence: CASSSKTGTDTQYF. CDR3 nucleotide sequence: TGTGCCAGCAGCTCTAAAACAGGGACAGATACGCAGTATTTT. The V call is TRBV5-4, the J call TRBJ2-3; tentatively, D is TRBD1 (6 bases). The CDR3 totals 14 residues. The germline V and J ends were trimmed by 3 bases and 3 bases, with 11 bases remaining between them. Germline CDR1 is SGHNT and CDR2 is YYREEE (reference sequence).

This clonotype was detected a few times. The chain links TRBV29-1 to TRBJ2-5; D ambiguous. The CDR3 sequence is 13 residues long. V was trimmed by 4 bases and J by 2 bases, leaving 11 bases between them. CDR1 is SQVTM and CDR2 is ANQGSEA in the germline V gene. The CDR3 nucleotides read TGCAGCGTTGGACAAACCCGACAAGAGACCCAGTACTTC. It specifies CSVGQTRQETQYF. The entire variable domain, with the rest obtained from reference TRBV29-1 and TRBJ2-5, is as follows: SAVISQKPSRDICQRGTSLTIQCQVDSQVTMMFWYRQQPGQSLTLIATANQGSEATYESGFVIDKFPISRPNLTFSTLTVSNMSPEDSSIYLCSVGQTRQETQYFGPGTRLLVL.

This chain uses TRBV5-4 with TRBJ2-5; D not certain. Germline V gene lookup returns CDR1 SGHNT and CDR2 YYREEE (reference sequence). The V gene lost 3 bases and the J gene lost 5 bases, with 14 bases spanning the gap. The CDR3 has 14 residues. The CDR3 protein is CASSSPDGRETQYF. The CDR3 DNA reads as TGTGCCAGCAGCTCACCGGACGGGCGCGAGACCCAGTACTTC. The whole variable domain, filled in from reference TRBV5-4 and TRBJ2-5, reads ETGVTQSPTHLIKTRGQQVTLRCSSQSGHNTVSWYQQALGQGPQFIFQYYREEENGRGNFPPRFSGLQFPNYSSELNVNALELDDSALYLCASSSPDGRETQYFGPGTRLLVL.

This sequence joins TRBV7-8 and TRBJ2-1, with D maybe TRBD1 (5 bases). Germline values: CDR1 SGHVS, CDR2 FQNEAQ. Trimming stripped 5 bases from V and 4 bases from J, with 15 bases between. The CDR3 has 15 residues. CDR3 region: CASSRQPNDYNEQFF. The CDR3 coding sequence is TGTGCCAGCAGCCGACAGCCCAACGATTACAATGAGCAGTTCTTC.

In its sample, this clonotype was seen a few times. The chain is built from TRBV20-1 and TRBJ1-1; 7 bases are shared with TRBD1. The CDR3 consists of 14 residues. Germline V CDR1 and CDR2: DFQATT, SNEGSKA (reference sequence). The V and J ends lost 0 bases and 8 bases, in that order; junction bases with no gene match: 9. CDR3 sequence (DNA): TGCAGTGCTAGAGAGGGGACAGCTCTTTTGGAAGCTTTCTTT. It specifies CSAREGTALLEAFF.

This clonotype was seen only a few times. This sequence joins TRBV20-1 and TRBJ2-3; unclear D gene. Per germline, CDR1 DFQATT and CDR2 SNEGSKA (reference sequence). The CDR3 totals 13 residues. The DNA of the CDR3 is TGCAGCGCCCTTGGAACTAGCACAGATACGCAGTATTTT. Amino acid sequence: CSALGTSTDTQYF.

The V call is TRBV10-3, the J call TRBJ1-4, with TRBD1 as a possible D gene (6 bases). CDR3 length equals 13 residues. The V gene's germline CDR1 is ENHRY and CDR2 SYGVKD. V was shortened by 6 bases and J by 5 bases, with 10 bases between the two germline ends. The DNA for the CDR3 is TGTGCCATCAGACAGGGTCTGAATGAAAAACTGTTTTTT. It codes for CAIRQGLNEKLFF.

This clonotype appeared a few times. CDR3 DNA: TGTGCCACCAGCAGAGATTTAGGGACTGGGGTACTAGCCAAAAACATTCAGTACTTC. Translated, it gives CATSRDLGTGVLAKNIQYF. The chain uses TRBV15 and TRBJ2-4; D might be TRBD2 (6 bases). Trimming took off 0 bases at V and 0 bases at J, with 18 bases between the two ends. Germline V gives CDR1 LNHNV, CDR2 YYDKDF (reference sequence). The CDR3 spans 19 residues.

This clonotype was counted only a few times. The chain has TRBV20-1 and TRBJ2-3, with 8 bases identical to TRBD2. The CDR3 covers 13 residues. Germline trimming cut 4 bases from V and 4 bases from J; bases unmatched to any gene: 4. Germline CDR1 and CDR2: DFQATT and SNEGSKA (reference sequence). CDR3 residues: CSAMPAGADTQYF. The CDR3 coding sequence is TGCAGTGCTATGCCAGCGGGAGCAGATACGCAGTATTTT.

This rearrangement joins TRBV29-1 to TRBJ2-1, with 7 bases that match TRBD2. Losses at the gene ends were 7 bases for V and 4 bases for J; bases not matched to a gene: 13. The length of the CDR3 is 15 residues. Per the germline V gene, CDR1 is SQVTM and CDR2 is ANQGSEA. Here the CDR3 DNA reads TGCAGCGCAGTCTCTAGCGGTAAAAGTTACAATGAGCAGTTCTTC. Translated, it gives CSAVSSGKSYNEQFF.

This clonotype was seen a handful of times. This sequence joins TRBV20-1 and TRBJ1-4; D gene unclear. The CDR3 has 13 amino acids. The V end was cut by 3 bases, the J end by 6 bases, with 11 bases between. Germline V gives CDR1 DFQATT, CDR2 SNEGSKA (reference sequence). The CDR3: CSASSNGDEKLFF. The CDR3 nucleotides are TGCAGTGCTAGTTCGAACGGCGATGAAAAACTGTTTTTT.

This clonotype was counted only a few times. CDR3 region: CASSYRLAGDGETQYF. As DNA, the CDR3 is TGTGCCAGCAGTTACCGACTAGCGGGAGACGGGGAGACCCAGTACTTC. The V and J genes are TRBV6-2 or TRBV6-3 and TRBJ2-5, with 12 bases that match TRBD2. The germline V gene encodes CDR1 MNHEY and CDR2 SVGEGT. V trimming: 2 bases; J trimming: 5 bases; junction bases outside the gene matches: 6. The CDR3 is made up of 16 amino acids.

The chain joins TRBV25-1 to TRBJ1-5; no firm D call. The CDR3 spans 14 residues. CDR1 is MGHDK and CDR2 is SYGVNS in the germline V gene. The ends were cut back, 5 bases at V and 5 bases at J, with 13 bases in the middle. Here the CDR3 DNA reads TGTGCCAGCAGTCTGCCGGGGAAGGATCAGCCCCAGCATTTT. Translation: CASSLPGKDQPQHF.

V usage is TRBV4-2 and J usage is TRBJ2-1; 14 bases fit TRBD2. Looked up from germline, CDR1 is LGHNA and CDR2 is YNFKEQ. CDR3 length equals 16 residues. V shed 3 bases and J 9 bases; nucleotides not matched to a gene: 7. This CDR3 is CASSQGLAGDVIEQFF. Written as DNA, the CDR3 is TGTGCCAGCAGCCAGGGACTAGCGGGAGACGTGATTGAGCAGTTCTTC.

The CDR3 loop reads CAGSSSATNEKLFF. In DNA, the CDR3 is TGTGCCGGCTCGTCAAGTGCAACTAATGAAAAACTGTTTTTT. This chain connects TRBV30 to TRBJ1-4; no firm D call. The V gene lost 8 bases and the J gene lost 0 bases, with 13 bases spanning the gap. Germline V gives CDR1 GTSNPN, CDR2 SVGIG (reference sequence). This CDR3 comprises 14 residues. The full variable domain, with the rest looked up from reference TRBV30 and TRBJ1-4, is SQTIHQWPATLVQPVGSPLSLECTVEGTSNPNLYWYRQAAGRGLQLLFYSVGIGQISSEVPQNLSASRPQDRQFILSSKKLLLSDSGFYLCAGSSSATNEKLFFGSGTQLSVL.

The J gene is TRBJ1-5, the V gene TRBV7-8; 10 nucleotides match TRBD1. Germline lookup yields CDR1 SGHVS and CDR2 FQNEAQ. This CDR3 has 15 residues. Trimming took 0 bases from V and 8 from J; bases not matched to a gene: 4. This CDR3 reads CASSLAHGTGEPQHF. In DNA, the CDR3 is TGTGCCAGCAGCTTAGCACATGGGACAGGGGAGCCCCAGCATTTT.

For this clonotype: One end of the junction does not line up with germline, which may come from a read error. CDR3 bases: TGTGCCAGCAGCTTAGCCACGTCTGGGGCCAACGTCCTGACTTTC. Protein product: CASSLATSGANVLTF. This chain connects TRBV5-1 to TRBJ2-6, with no clear D. The CDR3 is made up of 15 amino acids. Per the germline V gene, CDR1 is SGHRS and CDR2 is YFSETQ.

The chain combines TRBV10-1 with TRBJ2-3; 10 positions match TRBD2. Trimming cost V 1 base and J 4 bases; bases outside gene matches: 5. This CDR3 is 16 amino acids long. Germline assignment: CDR1 WNHNN and CDR2 SYGVQD (reference sequence). CDR3 nucleotides: TGCGCCAGCAGTGAGTACAGCGGGAGGGGTGCAGATACGCAGTATTTT. This translates into CASSEYSGRGADTQYF.

J is TRBJ2-7 and V is TRBV12-5; D is possibly TRBD1 (6 bases). V lost 2 bases to trimming and J lost 5 bases, with 16 bases between them. The CDR3 runs 15 residues. Germline lookup yields CDR1 LGHNT and CDR2 FRNRAP. The CDR3 loop reads CASGLSPRDTNEQYF. CDR3 DNA: TGTGCTAGTGGTTTGTCCCCCCGGGACACCAACGAGCAGTACTTC.

This clonotype has a handful of counts. The chain is built from TRBV5-1 and TRBJ2-2; 9 nucleotides line up with TRBD1. Losses at the gene ends were 3 bases for V and 10 bases for J; bases not matched to a gene: 7. Germline CDR1 SGHRS, CDR2 YFSETQ. The CDR3 loop spans 14 amino acids. CDR3: CASSWPTGGEELFF. Here the CDR3 DNA reads TGCGCCAGCAGCTGGCCTACAGGGGGCGAGGAGCTGTTTTTT.

The DNA for the CDR3 is TGCGCCAGCAGCGACCAGGGGGCGAACACTGAAGCTTTCTTT. It translates to CASSDQGANTEAFF. The gene calls are TRBV5-1 and TRBJ1-1; TRBD1 aligns across 8 bases. Trimming at V came to 4 bases and at J to 1 base, leaving 3 bases not matched to a gene. The CDR3 extends over 14 amino acids. Germline V CDR1 and CDR2: SGHRS, YFSETQ.

The chain couples TRBV5-1 to TRBJ2-1, with no clear D. Per the germline V gene, CDR1 is SGHRS and CDR2 is YFSETQ. With 4 bases removed from V and 10 bases from J, the gap between germline ends came to 12 bases. This CDR3 is built from 12 residues. The CDR3 nucleotides read TGCGCCAGCAGCCCGCTGGGTCGGGAGCAGTTCTTC. This encodes CASSPLGREQFF.

Only a few counts were recorded for this clonotype. This chain uses TRBV12-3 or TRBV12-4 with TRBJ1-5; a weak D match, TRBD1 (5 bases). The CDR3 loop spans 12 amino acids. V shed 6 bases and J shed 5 bases, with 8 bases lying between them. CDR3: CASSRVDQPQHF. As DNA, the CDR3 is TGTGCCAGCAGCAGGGTCGATCAGCCCCAGCATTTT.

V is TRBV29-1 and J is TRBJ2-3, with D unclear. The length of the CDR3 is 12 residues. The germline V gene has CDR1 SQVTM and CDR2 ANQGSEA. V lost 4 bases, J lost 1 base, and 6 bases lay in between. For the CDR3, the DNA is TGCAGCGTTGTTCCGGGCACAGATACGCAGTATTTT. Amino acids: CSVVPGTDTQYF.

This clonotype has more than one count but fewer than ten. The chain couples TRBV6-5 to TRBJ2-7; D is unresolved. V was pared by 5 bases and J by 9 bases, with 14 bases between. CDR1 MNHEY and CDR2 SVGAGI come from the germline V gene. This CDR3 has 12 amino acids. CDR3 nucleotides: TGTGCCAGCAGTACCCGCGGCGTCGCGCAGTACTTC. As protein: CASSTRGVAQYF.

The chain uses TRBV12-3 or TRBV12-4 and TRBJ2-1, with 7 bases lining up with TRBD1. The CDR3 covers 12 residues. Trimming at V came to 6 bases and at J to 8 bases, leaving 4 bases not matched to a gene. The CDR3 region is CASSRQGHEQFF. The CDR3 region has the DNA TGTGCCAGCAGCCGACAGGGCCATGAGCAGTTCTTC.